Below are 4 T cell receptor beta chains sequenced from a single sample in a study of T cell changes during pregnancy in multiple sclerosis. The table came from immunoSEQ multiplex PCR; TCRdb's copy has only in-frame clones and leaves some out. The table has roughly 40,000 clones, around nine tenths seen once. Specimen: CD4+ T cells from peripheral blood mononuclear cells, collected in the first trimester of pregnancy. The source is a female donor with multiple sclerosis, enrolled in a pregnancy study.

This chain joins TRBV10-3 and TRBJ1-2; 8 bases map to TRBD1. V was clipped by 1 base and J by 5 bases; unmatched bases: 6. Germline CDR1 is ENHRY and CDR2 is SYGVKD. There are 15 residues in the CDR3. CDR3 coding DNA: TGTGCCATCAGTGAGTTGGTACAGGGGGGATATGGCTACACCTTC. Translation gives CAISELVQGGYGYTF.

The chain is built from TRBV5-4 and TRBJ2-5, with 10 bases that match TRBD2. The ends lost 0 bases at V and 4 bases at J; junction bases unmatched: 3. Germline assignment: CDR1 SGHNT and CDR2 YYREEE (reference sequence). This CDR3 has 15 amino acids. The CDR3 reads CASSLEAGGRETQYF. Written as DNA, the CDR3 is TGTGCCAGCAGCTTGGAAGCGGGAGGGCGAGAGACCCAGTACTTC.

The chain employs TRBV11-3 and TRBJ2-1; 8 bases match TRBD2. The CDR3 totals 15 residues. V lost 1 base to trimming and J lost 2 bases; unmatched junction nucleotides: 1. Germline V gene sequence: CDR1 SGHNT, CDR2 YENEEA. DNA for the CDR3: TGTGCCAGCAGCTTAGGGACTAGCCCCTACAATGAGCAGTTCTTC. It is translated as CASSLGTSPYNEQFF. Complete variable domain (other parts from reference TRBV11-3 and TRBJ2-1): EAGVVQSPRYKIIEKKQPVAFWCNPISGHNTLYWYLQNLGQGPELLIRYENEEAVDDSQLPKDRFSAERLKGVDSTLKIQPAELGDSAVYLCASSLGTSPYNEQFFGPGTRLTVL.

Comment on this clone: The junction departs from the called germline gene at one end, perhaps through a read error. For the CDR3, the DNA is TGTGCCAGCACTTTACTAGTGGGGGGGGTGCCCGGGGAGCTGTTTTTT. Amino acids: CASTLLVGGVPGELFF. The chain is built from TRBV27 and TRBJ2-2, with TRBD2 matching 7 bases. Per the germline V gene, CDR1 is MNHEY and CDR2 is SMNVEV (reference sequence). The CDR3 covers 16 residues.